This T cell receptor beta chain originates from a study of blood T cell repertoires in COVID-19. Study information: PBMCs, B-cell-depleted T cells, or T cells provided the cDNA or gDNA that made up the material.

In the original processing: Amplified reference gene primers provided the basis for estimating nucleated cell counts. TCRdb's copy holds only in-frame clones and misses some; the assay was immunoSEQ multiplex PCR. D and trimming were read from the DNA, whereas the V and J calls and clone size are those reported in that table. Of 220,000 or so clones in the sample, approximately 85% were seen once. V was cut by 5 bases and J by 7 bases, with 17 bases left in between. The CDR3 consists of 14 residues. CDR1 and CDR2 (germline): SEHNR, FQNEAQ (reference sequence). This TCR derives from a woman aged 80 or over with COVID-19, enrolled during active disease. This rearrangement joins TRBV7-9 to TRBJ1-2, with TRBD1 as a possible D gene (5 bases). The sequenced sample was peripheral blood. The CDR3 DNA sequence: TGTGCCAGCAGCCTAGGTCCGGGGGGGAGTGGCTACACCTTC. Protein: CASSLGPGGSGYTF.